The 2 T cell receptor beta chains below all came from one sample that was sequenced in a study of T cells in Graves' hyperthyroidism and ophthalmopathy. There were TCR beta CDR3 regions amplified from RNA transcripts. HTBI primers were used for first-round RT-PCR of the TCR CDR3. TCRdb called the multiplex PCR reads again in MiXCR, with one record for every CDR3 protein. The sample lists approximately 95,000 distinct CDR3 sequences, 35% to 50% occurring once. The source material was peripheral blood or thyroid tissue (not recorded which). The receptor source for this set is a woman aged 25 to 39 with Graves' hyperthyroidism.

V and J are TRBV7-9 and TRBJ2-3; TRBD2 matches 11 bases. Trimming cost V 6 bases and J 4 bases; bases outside gene matches: 9. Germline-derived CDR1 and CDR2 are SEHNR and FQNEAQ (reference sequence). The CDR3 spans 16 residues. In nucleotides, the CDR3 is TGTGCCAGCAGTTTAAGGCCTAGCGGGAGGTCAGATACGCAGTATTTT. This gives the protein CASSLRPSGRSDTQYF.

DNA for the CDR3: TGTGCAGAGGGGGGGGCTGGAAACACCATATATTTT. This encodes CAEGGAGNTIYF. The gene calls are TRBV28 and TRBJ1-3, with D perhaps matching TRBD1 (6 bases). Germline V lookup: CDR1 MDHEN, CDR2 SYDVKM. CDR3 length equals 12 residues.